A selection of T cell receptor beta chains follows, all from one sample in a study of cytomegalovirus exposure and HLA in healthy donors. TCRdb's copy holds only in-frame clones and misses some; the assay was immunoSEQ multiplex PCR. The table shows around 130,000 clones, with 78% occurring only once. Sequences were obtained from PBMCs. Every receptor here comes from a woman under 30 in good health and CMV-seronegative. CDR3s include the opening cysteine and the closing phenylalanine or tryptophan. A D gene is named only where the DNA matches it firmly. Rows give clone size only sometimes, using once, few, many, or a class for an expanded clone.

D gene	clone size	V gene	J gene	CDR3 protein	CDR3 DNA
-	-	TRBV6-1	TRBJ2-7	CASSEQGSHEQYF	TGTGCCAGCAGTGAACAGGGAAGCCACGAGCAGTACTTC
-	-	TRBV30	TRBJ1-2	CAWSVFPGRADRANYGHTF	TGTGCCTGGAGTGTTTTCCCGGGCAGGGCAGATAGAGCTAACTATGGCCACACCTTC
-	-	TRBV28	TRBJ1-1	CASRQNTEAFF	TGTGCCAGCAGACAGAACACTGAAGCTTTCTTT
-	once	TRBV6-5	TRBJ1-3	CASRIGRVSGNTIYF	TGTGCCAGCAGAATTGGGAGGGTCTCTGGAAACACCATATATTTT
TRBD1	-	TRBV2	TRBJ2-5	CASKPDRSQETQYF	TGTGCCAGCAAGCCGGACAGGTCCCAAGAGACCCAGTACTTC
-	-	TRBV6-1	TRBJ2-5	CASSGYTGSRETQYF	TGTGCCAGCAGTGGATATACAGGGTCAAGGGAGACCCAGTACTTC
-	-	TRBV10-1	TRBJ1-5	CASSPGNQPQHF	TGCGCCAGCAGCCCCGGCAATCAGCCCCAGCATTTT
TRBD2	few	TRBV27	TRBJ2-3	CASRQSGRATTDTQYF	TGTGCCAGCAGACAAAGCGGGAGGGCAACTACAGATACGCAGTATTTT
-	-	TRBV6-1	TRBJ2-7	CASSARGANYEQYF	TGTGCCAGCAGTGCCCGGGGAGCTAACTACGAGCAGTACTTC
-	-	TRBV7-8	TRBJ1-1	CASSATIAANTEAFF	TGTGCCAGCAGCGCCACAATAGCCGCGAACACTGAAGCTTTCTTT
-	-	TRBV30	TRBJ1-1	CAWSSGYPEAFF	TGTGCCTGGAGTTCCGGGTATCCTGAAGCTTTCTTT
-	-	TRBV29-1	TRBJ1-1	CSAIQGWNTEAFF	TGCAGCGCTATACAGGGATGGAACACTGAAGCTTTCTTT
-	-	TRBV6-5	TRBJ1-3	CASGRTSGNTIYF	TGTGCCAGCGGGAGGACCTCTGGAAACACCATATATTTT
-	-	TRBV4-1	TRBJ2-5	CASSPPFGEGVTQYF	TGCGCCAGCAGCCCCCCCTTTGGAGAGGGGGTGACCCAGTACTTC
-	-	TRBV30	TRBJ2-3	CAWSLTDTQYF	TGTGCCTGGAGTCTCACAGATACGCAGTATTTT
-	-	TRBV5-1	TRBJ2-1	CASSELGNSYNEQFF	TGCGCCAGCAGCGAACTAGGGAACTCCTACAATGAGCAGTTCTTC
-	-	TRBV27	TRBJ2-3	CASSTGSTQYF	TGTGCCAGCAGTACAGGGTCGACGCAGTATTTT
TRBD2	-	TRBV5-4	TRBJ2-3	CASSPRGAGTDTQYF	TGTGCCAGCAGCCCGCGGGGGGCTGGGACAGATACGCAGTATTTT
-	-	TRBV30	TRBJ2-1	CAWSVLSSYNEQFF	TGTGCCTGGAGTGTACTATCTAGCTACAATGAGCAGTTCTTC
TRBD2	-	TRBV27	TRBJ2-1	CASAGGHEQFF	TGTGCCAGTGCGGGAGGGCATGAGCAGTTCTTC
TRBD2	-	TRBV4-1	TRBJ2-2	CASSGQEAGDGTGELFF	TGCGCCAGCAGTGGCCAAGAGGCGGGAGATGGCACCGGGGAGCTGTTTTTT
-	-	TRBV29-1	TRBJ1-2	CSAADSTRYGYTF	TGCAGCGCTGCGGACAGTACCCGCTATGGCTACACCTTC
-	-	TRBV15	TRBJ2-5	CATSPDGSARTQYF	TGTGCCACCTCTCCAGACGGCAGCGCCAGGACCCAGTACTTC
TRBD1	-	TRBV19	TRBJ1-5	CASHGTGVLYSNQPQHF	TGTGCCAGCCACGGGACAGGGGTTTTGTATAGCAATCAGCCCCAGCATTTT
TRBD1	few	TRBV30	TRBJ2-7	CAWSGDRVPSEQYF	TGTGCCTGGAGTGGAGACAGGGTCCCCAGCGAGCAGTACTTC
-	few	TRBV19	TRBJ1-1	CASSTSENTEAFF	TGTGCCAGTAGTACCTCAGAGAACACTGAAGCTTTCTTT
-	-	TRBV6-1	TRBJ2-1	CASRSSGLYNEQFF	TGTGCCAGCCGGTCGAGCGGACTTTACAATGAGCAGTTCTTC
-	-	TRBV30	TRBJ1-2	CAWGDGSYGYTF	TGTGCCTGGGGGGACGGGAGCTATGGCTACACCTTC
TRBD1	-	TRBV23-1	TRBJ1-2	CASSQLGTGHHYGYTF	TGCGCCAGCAGTCAATTAGGGACAGGGCATCACTATGGCTACACCTTC
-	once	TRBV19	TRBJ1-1	CASIQMAEAFF	TGTGCCAGTATTCAGATGGCAGAAGCTTTCTTT